This section outlines one T cell receptor (beta chain) sequence together with its context. It was from alopecia areata patients that lesional scalp punch biopsies and peripheral blood were collected. CDR1 MNHEY and CDR2 SMNVEV come from the germline V gene (reference sequence). V was cut by 6 bases and J by 7 bases, with 15 bases left in between. This CDR3 region has 14 residues. This specimen belongs to a study of CD8+ T cells in alopecia areata. Whole-study context: Patients in the treated group were given tofacitinib by mouth, 5 to 10 mg twice a day.

In each case, RNA was isolated and then reverse transcribed into cDNA as the sequencing template. TCRdb's copy holds only in-frame clones and misses some; the assay was immunoSEQ multiplex PCR. The sample shows 160,000 or so clones, about 67% of them seen only once. The specimen comprised CD8+ T cells sorted from blood, sampled at week 0. The TCR sequence derives from a human donor with alopecia areata. The chain carries TRBV27 and TRBJ1-4; D is perhaps TRBD1 (6 bases). CDR3 region: CASSPGHRLEKLFF. In DNA, the CDR3 is TGTGCCAGCAGCCCGGGACACCGACTTGAAAAACTGTTTTTT.